Given below is one T cell receptor (beta chain) in context. Which antigen it targets is not known. The input lacks base qualities; no much larger clone sits a single base away. RNA was extracted using the RNeasy kit, and about 0.5 to 1 microgram was reverse transcribed with random hexamers. The immunoSEQ multiplex PCR assay, covering 54 Vbeta and 13 Jbeta segments, was used to amplify TCR beta CDR3 regions. Bias from PCR amplification was corrected by using a synthetic template baseline for primer optimization and for computational correction. The study's processing was this. Reads were assigned to V, D and J genes according to IMGT and analyzed in immunoSEQ Analyzer, with only productive sequences retained. Clonality was calculated as one minus the Shannon entropy normalized by log2 of the number of productive unique sequences. For each patient and control, public and private clones were evaluated among the 100 most prevalent clones. A clone was defined as Susac-specific if it was absent from the healthy and MS cohorts, from 950 to 1,300 published viral clones and from other ImmuneACCESS disease sequences. The public reads were quality trimmed at Q25 with fastp and then assembled into clones with MiXCR by TCRdb, keeping productive beta chains. Here each entry gathers all rows of one CDR3 protein and keeps the most common genes and DNA. TCRdb assigned the V and J calls; the authors' analysis was not used. This sample holds some 190,000 distinct CDR3 sequences; 85% to 95% were observed only once. The ten largest clonotypes hold around 0.15% of the sample.

For CDR1 and CDR2, the germline V gene lists SGDLS and YYNGEE. The CDR3 goes from the cysteine to the phenylalanine over 15 residues. Only the CDR3 region is kept as DNA, spanning 45 bases read in frame from base 1. V loses 0 bases at its end and J loses 5 bases; junction bases beyond the gene matches: 4. This specimen comes from a study of CD8 T cells in Susac syndrome (dated by TCRdb to about 2019). Looking at the study overall: Among the sequenced Susac syndrome patients, about 6 had clinically active disease and about eight were in clinical remission. Whether CD8+ T cell activation and differentiation in Susac syndrome was antigen driven was tested using repertoire sequencing. Susac syndrome patients were therapy-naive, on corticosteroids (some also receiving IVIg), or on IVIg alone at blood withdrawal. Findings and caveats that apply to the study as a whole: The TCR sequencing and HLA analysis was acknowledged to have included a relatively small number of individuals. In the CD4+ T cell repertoire of Susac syndrome patients, clonal expansion was not detected.

High-throughput TCR beta sequencing profiled peripheral blood CD8+ and CD4+ T cells from healthy donors, Susac syndrome patients and multiple sclerosis patients. Recently defined diagnostic criteria for definite or probable disease were met by the Susac syndrome patients. Bulk CD8+ and CD4+ T cells were purified magnetically by negative isolation, whereas CD8+ TEMRA cells were enriched by FACS. Blood was drawn into EDTA tubes, processed within 24 hours, and PBMCs were isolated by density gradient centrifugation. PBMCs intended for TCR sequencing were frozen in liquid nitrogen and were later thawed in a 37 degrees C water bath. A purity of at least 90% was achieved for sorted or isolated CD4+, CD8+ and CD8+ TEMRA cells.

Sample: CD4+ T cells from PBMCs. This receptor chain uses TRBV9 and TRBJ1-5, with 8 central nucleotides matching TRBD1. This clonotype was obtained from a human donor with Susac syndrome. The CDR3 loop reads CASSVGQGAYQPQHF. The DNA is as follows: TGTGCCAGCAGCGTAGGGCAGGGGGCATATCAGCCCCAGCATTTT. Supplemented by the reference TRBV9 and TRBJ1-5 proteins around the CDR3, the complete variable domain is DSGVTQTPKHLITATGQRVTLRCSPRSGDLSVYWYQQSLDQGLQFLIQYYNGEERAKGNILERFSAQQFPDLHSELNLSSLELGDSALYFCASSVGQGAYQPQHFGDGTRLSIL.